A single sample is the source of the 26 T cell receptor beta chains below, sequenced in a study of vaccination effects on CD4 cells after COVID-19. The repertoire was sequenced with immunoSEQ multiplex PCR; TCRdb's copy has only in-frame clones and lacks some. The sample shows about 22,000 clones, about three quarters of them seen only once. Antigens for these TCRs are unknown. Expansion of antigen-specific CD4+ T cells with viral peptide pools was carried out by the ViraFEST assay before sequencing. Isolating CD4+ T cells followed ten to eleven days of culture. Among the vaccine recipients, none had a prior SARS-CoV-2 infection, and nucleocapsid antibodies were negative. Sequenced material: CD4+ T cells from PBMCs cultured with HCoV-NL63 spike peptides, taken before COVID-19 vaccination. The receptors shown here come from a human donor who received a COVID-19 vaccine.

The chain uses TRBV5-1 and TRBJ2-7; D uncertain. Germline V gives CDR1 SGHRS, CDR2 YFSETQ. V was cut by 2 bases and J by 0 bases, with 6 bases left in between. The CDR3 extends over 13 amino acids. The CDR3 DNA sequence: TGCGCCAGCAGCTTTTCAAGCTCCTACGAGCAGTACTTC. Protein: CASSFSSSYEQYF.

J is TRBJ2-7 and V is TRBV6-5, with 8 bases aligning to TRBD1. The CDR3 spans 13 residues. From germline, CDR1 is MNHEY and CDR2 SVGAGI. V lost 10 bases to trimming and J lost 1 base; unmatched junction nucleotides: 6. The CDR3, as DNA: TGTGCCACGACCAACAGGGGGTCCTACGAGCAGTACTTC. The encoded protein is CATTNRGSYEQYF.

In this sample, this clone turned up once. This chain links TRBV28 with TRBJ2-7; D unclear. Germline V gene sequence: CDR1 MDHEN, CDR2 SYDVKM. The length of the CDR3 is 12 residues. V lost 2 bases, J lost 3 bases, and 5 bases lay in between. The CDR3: CASSLSDYEQYF. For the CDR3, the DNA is TGTGCCAGCAGTTTAAGTGACTACGAGCAGTACTTC.

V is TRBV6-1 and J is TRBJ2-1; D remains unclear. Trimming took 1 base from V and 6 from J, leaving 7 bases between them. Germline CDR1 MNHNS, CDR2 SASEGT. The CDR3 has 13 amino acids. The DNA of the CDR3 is TGTGCCAGCAGTGAAGTCAGGATCAATGAGCAGTTCTTC. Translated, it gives CASSEVRINEQFF.

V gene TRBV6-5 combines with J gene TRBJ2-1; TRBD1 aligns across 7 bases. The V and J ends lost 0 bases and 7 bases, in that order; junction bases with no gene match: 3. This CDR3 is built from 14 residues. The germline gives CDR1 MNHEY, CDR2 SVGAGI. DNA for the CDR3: TGTGCCAGCAGTTACTCTTCGGGACAGAATGAGCAGTTCTTC. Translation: CASSYSSGQNEQFF.

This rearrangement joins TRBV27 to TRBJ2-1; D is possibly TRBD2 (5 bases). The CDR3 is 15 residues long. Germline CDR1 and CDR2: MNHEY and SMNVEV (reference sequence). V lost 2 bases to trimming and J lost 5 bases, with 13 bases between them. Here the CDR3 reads CASSLSWLANNEQFF. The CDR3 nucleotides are TGTGCCAGCAGTTTAAGTTGGCTAGCTAACAATGAGCAGTTCTTC.

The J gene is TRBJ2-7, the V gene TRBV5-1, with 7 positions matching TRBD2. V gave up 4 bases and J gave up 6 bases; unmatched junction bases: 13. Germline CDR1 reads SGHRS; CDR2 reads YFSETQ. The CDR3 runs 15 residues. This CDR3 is CASSPPAAGPGEQYF. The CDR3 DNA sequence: TGCGCCAGCAGCCCCCCGGCAGCGGGACCCGGCGAGCAGTACTTC.

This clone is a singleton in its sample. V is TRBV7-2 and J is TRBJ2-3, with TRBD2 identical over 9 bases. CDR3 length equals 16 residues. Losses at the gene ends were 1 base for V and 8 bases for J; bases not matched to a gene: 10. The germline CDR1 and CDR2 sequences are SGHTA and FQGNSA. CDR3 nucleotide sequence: TGTGCCAGCAGCTTAGGGTCAAGCGGGGGGTCGGGTACGCAGTATTTT. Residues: CASSLGSSGGSGTQYF.

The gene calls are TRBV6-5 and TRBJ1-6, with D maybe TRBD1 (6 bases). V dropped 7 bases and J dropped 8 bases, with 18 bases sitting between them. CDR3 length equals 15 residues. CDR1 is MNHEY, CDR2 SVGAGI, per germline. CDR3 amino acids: CASTALKRGHSPLHF. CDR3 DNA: TGTGCCAGCACCGCTCTGAAGCGGGGGCATTCACCCCTCCACTTT.

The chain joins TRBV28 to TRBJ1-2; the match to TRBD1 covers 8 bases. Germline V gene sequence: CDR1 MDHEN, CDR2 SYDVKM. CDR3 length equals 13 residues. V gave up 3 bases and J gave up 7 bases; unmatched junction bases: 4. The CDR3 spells CASSLAGGSGYTF. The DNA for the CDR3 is TGTGCCAGCAGTTTGGCAGGGGGCAGTGGCTACACCTTC.

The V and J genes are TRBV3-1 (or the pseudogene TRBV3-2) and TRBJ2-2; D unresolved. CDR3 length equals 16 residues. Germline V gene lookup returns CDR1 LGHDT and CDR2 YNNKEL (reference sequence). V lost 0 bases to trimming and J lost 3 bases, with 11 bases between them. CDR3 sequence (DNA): TGTGCCAGCAGCCAAGATGAAGGATGGGACACCGGGGAGCTGTTTTTT. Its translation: CASSQDEGWDTGELFF.

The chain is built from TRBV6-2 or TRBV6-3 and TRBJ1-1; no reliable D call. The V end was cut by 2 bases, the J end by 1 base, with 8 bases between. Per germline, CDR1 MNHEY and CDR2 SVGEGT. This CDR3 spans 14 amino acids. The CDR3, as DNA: TGTGCCAGCAGTTACGGAGGGCGGAACACTGAAGCTTTCTTT. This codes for CASSYGGRNTEAFF.

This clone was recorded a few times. CDR3 sequence reads: CASSLYKGYTF. The CDR3, as DNA: TGTGCCAGCAGCCTCTATAAGGGCTACACCTTC. V is TRBV28 and J is TRBJ1-2; the D is unclear. The V gene lost 6 bases and the J gene lost 8 bases, with 10 bases spanning the gap. The CDR3 has 11 amino acids. Germline loops: CDR1 MDHEN, CDR2 SYDVKM.

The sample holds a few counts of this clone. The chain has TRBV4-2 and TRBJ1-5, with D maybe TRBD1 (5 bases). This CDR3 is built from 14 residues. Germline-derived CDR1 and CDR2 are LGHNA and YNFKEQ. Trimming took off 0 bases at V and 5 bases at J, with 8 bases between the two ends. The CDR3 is CASSQDREDQPQHF. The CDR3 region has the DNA TGTGCCAGCAGCCAAGACAGGGAGGATCAGCCCCAGCATTTT.

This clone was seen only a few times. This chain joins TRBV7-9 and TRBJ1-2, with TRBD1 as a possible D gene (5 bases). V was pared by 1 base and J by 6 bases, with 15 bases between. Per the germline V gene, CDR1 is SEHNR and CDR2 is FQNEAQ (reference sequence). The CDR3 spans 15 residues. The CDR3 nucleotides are TGTGCCAGCAGCTTAGATACGGGGCGGGCCAATGGCTACACCTTC. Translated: CASSLDTGRANGYTF.

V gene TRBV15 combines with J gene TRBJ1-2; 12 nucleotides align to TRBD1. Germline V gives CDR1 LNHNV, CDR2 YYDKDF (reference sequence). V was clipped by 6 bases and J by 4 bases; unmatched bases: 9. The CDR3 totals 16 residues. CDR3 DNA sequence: TGTGCCACCAGGCGTATCCGGGACAGGGGGCCCTATGGCTACACCTTC. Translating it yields CATRRIRDRGPYGYTF. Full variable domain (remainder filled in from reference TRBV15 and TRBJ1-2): DAMVIQNPRYQVTQFGKPVTLSCSQTLNHNVMYWYQQKSSQAPKLLFHYYDKDFNNEADTPDNFQSRRPNTSFCFLDIRSPGLGDTAMYLCATRRIRDRGPYGYTFGSGTRLTVV.

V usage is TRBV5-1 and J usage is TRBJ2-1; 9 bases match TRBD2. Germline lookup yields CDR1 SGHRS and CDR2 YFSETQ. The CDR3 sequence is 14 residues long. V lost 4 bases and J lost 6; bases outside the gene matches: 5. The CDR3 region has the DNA TGCGCCAGCAGCCCCGGGACTAGCAGCAATGAGCAGTTCTTC. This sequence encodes CASSPGTSSNEQFF. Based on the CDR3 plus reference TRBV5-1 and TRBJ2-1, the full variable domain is KAGVTQTPRYLIKTRGQQVTLSCSPISGHRSVSWYQQTPGQGLQFLFEYFSETQRNKGNFPGRFSGRQFSNSRSEMNVSTLELGDSALYLCASSPGTSSNEQFFGPGTRLTVL.

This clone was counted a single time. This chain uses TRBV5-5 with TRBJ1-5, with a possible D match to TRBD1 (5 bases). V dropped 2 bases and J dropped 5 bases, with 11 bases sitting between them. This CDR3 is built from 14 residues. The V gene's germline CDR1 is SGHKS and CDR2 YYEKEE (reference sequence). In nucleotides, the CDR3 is TGTGCCAGCAGCTTCCAGGGCACCGATCAGCCCCAGCATTTT. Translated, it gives CASSFQGTDQPQHF.

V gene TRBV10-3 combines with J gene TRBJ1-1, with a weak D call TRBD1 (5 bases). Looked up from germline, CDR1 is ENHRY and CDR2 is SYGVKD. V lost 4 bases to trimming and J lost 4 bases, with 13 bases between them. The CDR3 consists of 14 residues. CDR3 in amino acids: CAISASDSSTEAFF. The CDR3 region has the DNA TGTGCCATCAGTGCCTCTGACAGCTCCACTGAAGCTTTCTTT.

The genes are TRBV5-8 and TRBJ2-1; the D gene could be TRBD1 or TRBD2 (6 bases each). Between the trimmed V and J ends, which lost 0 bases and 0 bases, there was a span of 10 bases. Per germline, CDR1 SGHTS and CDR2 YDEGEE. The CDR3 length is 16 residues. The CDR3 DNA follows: TGTGCCAGCAGCTTGGTGGGGGGCCTCTCCTACAATGAGCAGTTCTTC. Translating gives CASSLVGGLSYNEQFF.

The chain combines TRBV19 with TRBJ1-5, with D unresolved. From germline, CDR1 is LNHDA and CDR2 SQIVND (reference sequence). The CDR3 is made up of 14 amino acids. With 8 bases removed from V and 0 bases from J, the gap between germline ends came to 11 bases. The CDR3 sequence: CASQKAYSNQPQHF. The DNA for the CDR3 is TGTGCCAGTCAAAAGGCTTATAGCAATCAGCCCCAGCATTTT.

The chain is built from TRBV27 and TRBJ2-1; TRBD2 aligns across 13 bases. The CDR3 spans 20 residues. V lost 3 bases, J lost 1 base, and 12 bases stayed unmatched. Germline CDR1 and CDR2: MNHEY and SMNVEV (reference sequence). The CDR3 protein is CASSLVSGLAGIVSYNEQFF. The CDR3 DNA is TGTGCCAGCAGTTTGGTCTCGGGACTAGCGGGAATTGTGTCCTACAATGAGCAGTTCTTC.

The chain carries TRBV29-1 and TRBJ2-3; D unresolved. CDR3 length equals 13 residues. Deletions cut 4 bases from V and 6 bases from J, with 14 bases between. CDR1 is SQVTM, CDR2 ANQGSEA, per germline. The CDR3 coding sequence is TGCAGCGTTGTGTACATAGTCGGTGATACGCAGTATTTT. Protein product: CSVVYIVGDTQYF.

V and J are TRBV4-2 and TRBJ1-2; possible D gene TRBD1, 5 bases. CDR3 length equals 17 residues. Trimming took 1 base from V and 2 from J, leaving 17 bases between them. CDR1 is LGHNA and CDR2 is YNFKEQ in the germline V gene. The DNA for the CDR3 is TGTGCCAGCAGCCAAGCGTCGGGGCAGGGAAGGAACTATGGCTACACCTTC. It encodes CASSQASGQGRNYGYTF.

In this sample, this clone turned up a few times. CDR3 sequence reads: CASSFLRRRNEQFF. CDR3 DNA: TGTGCCAGCAGTTTCCTGAGGCGGCGGAATGAGCAGTTCTTC. The rearrangement links TRBV28 to TRBJ2-1; D unresolved. Between the trimmed V and J ends, which lost 3 bases and 7 bases, there was a span of 13 bases. Germline CDR1 reads MDHEN; CDR2 reads SYDVKM. The CDR3 length is 14 residues.

CDR3 protein: CASEGLSTDTQYF. CDR3 nucleotides: TGTGCCAGCGAGGGATTGTCCACAGATACGCAGTATTTT. V is TRBV25-1 and J is TRBJ2-3; tentative D call: TRBD2 (5 bases). This CDR3 comprises 13 residues. CDR1 is MGHDK and CDR2 is SYGVNS in the germline V gene. V shed 8 bases and J shed 2 bases, with 11 bases lying between them.